The rows below give T cell receptor beta chains drawn from one sample of a study of blood T cell repertoires in COVID-19. The protocol was immunoSEQ multiplex PCR, while the TCRdb copy is restricted to in-frame clones and leaves out a portion. The sample shows 300,000 to 450,000 clones, roughly 90% of them seen only once. The sequenced material came from peripheral blood. The receptors shown here come from a woman aged 30 to 39 with COVID-19, enrolled during active disease. The CDR3 runs from the conserved cysteine through the conserved F or W. D genes are given only for firm matches. Expanded clones are given a class, and other clones once, few, many or no size at all.

abundance	d_gene	v_gene	j_gene	CDR3aa	CDR3nt
NA	NA	TRBV19	TRBJ1-4	CASSIGQEVEKLFF	TGTGCCAGTAGTATTGGCCAGGAAGTGGAAAAACTGTTTTTT
once	NA	TRBV11-2	TRBJ1-2	CASSLDSSPYTF	TGTGCCAGCAGCTTGGACAGCTCGCCCTACACCTTC
NA	TRBD1	TRBV7-9	TRBJ2-7	CASSTAGQGAYEQYF	TGTGCCAGCAGCACGGCGGGACAGGGGGCTTACGAGCAGTACTTC
NA	TRBD2	TRBV9	TRBJ2-7	CASSVGSSGGHYEQYF	TGTGCCAGCAGCGTAGGGTCTAGCGGGGGGCATTACGAGCAGTACTTC
NA	NA	TRBV4-3	TRBJ2-1	CASSPAFGAEGGGQFF	TGCGCCAGCAGCCCGGCGTTCGGGGCGGAGGGCGGCGGGCAGTTCTTC
NA	NA	TRBV29-1	TRBJ1-2	CSVEILRRDGYTF	TGCAGCGTTGAAATTTTAAGGCGGGACGGCTACACCTTC
NA	TRBD2	TRBV12-3/TRBV12-4	TRBJ2-5	CASRKTSGGTQYF	TGTGCCAGCAGGAAGACTAGCGGGGGGACCCAGTACTTC
NA	TRBD2	TRBV4-3	TRBJ2-1	CASSQDVLAGVEQFF	TGCGCCAGCAGCCAAGATGTACTAGCGGGAGTTGAGCAGTTCTTC
NA	TRBD2	TRBV7-9	TRBJ2-5	CASSPPTSGSWETQYF	TGTGCCAGCAGCCCACCGACTAGCGGGAGTTGGGAGACCCAGTACTTC
NA	NA	TRBV5-1	TRBJ2-7	CASSLAITRHPYEQYF	TGCGCCAGCAGCTTGGCCATCACCCGACACCCCTACGAGCAGTACTTC
NA	NA	TRBV28	TRBJ1-6	CASSLRSPLHF	TGTGCCAGCAGTTTGCGTTCACCCCTCCACTTT
NA	TRBD2	TRBV7-9	TRBJ2-1	CASSLRTSGGNEQFF	TGTGCCAGCAGCCTCCGGACTAGCGGAGGCAATGAGCAGTTCTTC
NA	TRBD2	TRBV24-1	TRBJ2-5	CATSFPGLAGKETQYF	TGTGCCACCAGTTTCCCCGGACTAGCGGGGAAAGAGACCCAGTACTTC
NA	TRBD1	TRBV19	TRBJ1-5	CATSLDRLSNQPQHF	TGTGCCACCTCTCTGGACAGGCTTAGCAATCAGCCCCAGCATTTT